These 9 T cell receptor beta chains share one sample of origin, sequenced in a study of CD8 T cells in ankylosing spondylitis (dated by TCRdb to about 2017). Library preparation was by 5' RACE. Sequenced using an Illumina HiSeq 2500. TCRdb reanalyzed the raw reads on its own, using fastp at Q25 for trimming and MiXCR for clone calling, and kept in-frame beta chains. Entries that share a CDR3 protein sequence are merged under the most common genes and DNA. The sample records 250,000 to 300,000 distinct CDR3 sequences, 20% of which are singletons. The top ten clonotypes cover roughly 8.3% of the sample. Material: blood, either unsorted or a sorted T cell fraction (not recorded which). These receptors were collected from a male donor with ankylosing spondylitis or in good health (not recorded which).

This clonotype was seen many times. The chain links TRBV6-6 to TRBJ2-7; D is unresolved. CDR1 is MNHNY, CDR2 SVGAGI, per germline (reference sequence). Deletions cut 4 bases from V and 6 bases from J, with 7 bases between. The CDR3 runs 11 residues. This CDR3 reads CASSSQIEQYV. CDR3 sequence (DNA): TGTGCCAGCAGTTCTCAGATCGAGCAGTACGTC.

This clonotype was observed a few times. The chain combines TRBV7-8 with TRBJ1-5; D gene ambiguous. The CDR3 runs to 14 residues. The V end lost 5 bases, the J end lost 9 bases, and 17 bases lay between the germline ends. Germline assignment: CDR1 SGHVS and CDR2 FQNEAQ. The DNA of the CDR3 is TGTGCCAGCAGCCCTCCTGGGATATTTAGGCCCCAGCATTTT. It codes for CASSPPGIFRPQHF.

This sequence joins TRBV19 and TRBJ1-1, with a tentative D call TRBD1 (5 bases). This CDR3 has 14 amino acids. Germline CDR1 LNHDA, CDR2 SQIVND (reference sequence). V was pared by 3 bases and J by 2 bases, with 10 bases between. Written as DNA, the CDR3 is TGTGCCAGTAGTATTCGGGGCGTCAACACTGAAGCTTTCTTT. Protein product: CASSIRGVNTEAFF.

In its sample, this clonotype was seen a few times. CDR3 sequence reads: CASSLAPSGYEQFF. The CDR3 region has the DNA TGTGCCAGCAGCTTAGCGCCTAGCGGCTATGAGCAGTTCTTC. The V and J genes are TRBV7-8 and TRBJ2-1; the match to TRBD2 covers 7 bases. Germline V gene lookup returns CDR1 SGHVS and CDR2 FQNEAQ. V shed 0 bases, J shed 8 bases, and the junction held 4 bases outside the gene matches. This CDR3 has 14 residues.

V and J are TRBV20-1 and TRBJ2-2, with no clear D. Germline V gene sequence: CDR1 DFQATT, CDR2 SNEGSKA (reference sequence). Trimming pared 4 bases from V and 1 base from J, leaving 13 bases between. CDR3 size: 15 residues. The CDR3 here is CSAKPRLENTGELFF. CDR3 nucleotide sequence: TGCAGTGCTAAGCCTAGACTGGAGAACACCGGGGAGCTGTTTTTT.

Ten or more counts support this clonotype. The chain joins TRBV5-1 to TRBJ1-1; D is undetermined. V gave up 0 bases and J gave up 7 bases, with 13 bases separating them. This CDR3 spans 14 amino acids. Germline V gene sequence: CDR1 SGHRS, CDR2 YFSETQ. The CDR3 spells CASSLESGVSEAFF. The CDR3 coding sequence is TGCGCCAGCAGCTTGGAGTCCGGGGTTAGTGAAGCTTTCTTT.

This clonotype appeared a single time. V is TRBV29-1 and J is TRBJ1-2; a possible D gene is TRBD1 (6 bases). Germline-derived CDR1 and CDR2 are SQVTM and ANQGSEA. The CDR3 length is 14 residues. V was pared by 4 bases and J by 2 bases, with 14 bases between. The CDR3 loop is CSVVRDTLNYGYTF. In DNA, the CDR3 is TGCAGCGTTGTACGGGACACACTGAACTATGGCTACACCTTC.

In this sample, this clonotype turned up once. The chain employs TRBV19 and TRBJ2-1; D is ambiguous. This CDR3 has 13 residues. V was shortened by 2 bases and J by 4 bases, with 6 bases between the two germline ends. Germline lookup yields CDR1 LNHDA and CDR2 SQIVND (reference sequence). CDR3 sequence reads: CASSINYYNEQFF. The CDR3 DNA reads TGTGCCAGTAGTATAAACTATTACAATGAGCAGTTCTTC.

The sample holds one count of this clonotype. This chain uses TRBV18 with TRBJ2-1, with TRBD1 matching 10 bases. Germline assignment: CDR1 KGHSH and CDR2 LQKENI. Trimming removed 5 bases from V and 1 base from J; junction bases left unmatched: 2. The CDR3 covers 15 residues. The CDR3 nucleotides are TGTGCCAGCTCAGACAGGGGGCTTTCCTACAATGAGCAGTTCTTC. Its translation is CASSDRGLSYNEQFF.